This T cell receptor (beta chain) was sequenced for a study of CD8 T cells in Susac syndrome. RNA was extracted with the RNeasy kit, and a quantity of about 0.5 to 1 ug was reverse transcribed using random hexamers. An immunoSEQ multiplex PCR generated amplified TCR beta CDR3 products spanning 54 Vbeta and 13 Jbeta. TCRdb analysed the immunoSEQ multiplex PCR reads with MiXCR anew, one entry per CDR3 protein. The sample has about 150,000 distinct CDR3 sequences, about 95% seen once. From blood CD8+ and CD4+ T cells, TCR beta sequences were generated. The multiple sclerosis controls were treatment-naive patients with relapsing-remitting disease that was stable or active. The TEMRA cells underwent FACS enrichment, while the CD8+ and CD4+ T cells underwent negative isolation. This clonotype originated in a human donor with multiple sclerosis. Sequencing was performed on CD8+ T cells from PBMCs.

The CDR3 reads CSAQGPGADTQYF. CDR3 DNA sequence: TGCAGCGCCCAAGGGCCGGGGGCAGATACGCAGTATTTT. The chain employs TRBV29-1 and TRBJ2-3, with TRBD2 as a possible D gene (6 bases). The germline V gene has CDR1 SQVTM and CDR2 ANQGSEA. Trimming left V 7 bases short and J 4 bases short, with 15 bases between. The CDR3 extends over 13 amino acids.